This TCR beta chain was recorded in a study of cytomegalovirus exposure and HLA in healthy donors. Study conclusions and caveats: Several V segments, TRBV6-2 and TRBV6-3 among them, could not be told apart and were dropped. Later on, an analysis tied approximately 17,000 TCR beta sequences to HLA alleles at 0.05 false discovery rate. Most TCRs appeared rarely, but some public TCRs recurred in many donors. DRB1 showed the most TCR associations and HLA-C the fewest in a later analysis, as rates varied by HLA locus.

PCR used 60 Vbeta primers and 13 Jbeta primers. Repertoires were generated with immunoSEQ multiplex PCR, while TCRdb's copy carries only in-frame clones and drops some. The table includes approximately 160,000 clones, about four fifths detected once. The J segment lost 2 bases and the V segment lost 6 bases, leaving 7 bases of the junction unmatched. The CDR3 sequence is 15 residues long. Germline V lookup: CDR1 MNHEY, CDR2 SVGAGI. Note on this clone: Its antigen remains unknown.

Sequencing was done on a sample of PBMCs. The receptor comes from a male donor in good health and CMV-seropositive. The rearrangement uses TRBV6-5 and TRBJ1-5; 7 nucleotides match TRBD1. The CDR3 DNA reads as TGTGCCAGCAGCCAGGACAGGACTGGCAATCAGCCCCAGCATTTT. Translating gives CASSQDRTGNQPQHF.